The following is a T cell receptor (beta chain) sequence with its context. As yet, its antigen is unknown. This entry comes from a study of a mutant IDH1 vaccine in newly diagnosed glioma. Study-level background: During weeks 1, 3, 5, 7, 11, 15, 19 and 23, patients received eight vaccinations. Vaccinations were initiated 4-6 weeks following radiotherapy alone, or were given together with temozolomide cycles.

Study-wide points: Pseudoprogression appeared unlinked to shifts in leading peripheral T cell clonotypes.

Regarding time point: week 11, during vaccination. Each dose delivered 300 ug of mutant IDH1 20-mer peptide subcutaneously with imiquimod. The data were produced by immunoSEQ multiplex PCR, yet TCRdb's version contains in-frame clones alone and is incomplete. Here the sample spans around 120,000 clones, about 82% being singletons. Germline V gene sequence: CDR1 SGHNT, CDR2 YENEEA. This CDR3 is 18 amino acids long. V shed 2 bases, J shed 0 bases, and the junction held 5 bases outside the gene matches. Sequencing used PBMCs, obtained from a glioma patient whose treatment included an IDH1 peptide vaccine. The rearrangement links TRBV11-3 to TRBJ2-6; 9 bases fit TRBD1. The TCR comes from a man aged 35 to 55 with glioma. The CDR3 spells CASSLSGTGSSGANVLTF. In DNA, the CDR3 is TGTGCCAGCAGCTTATCAGGGACAGGGAGCTCTGGGGCCAACGTCCTGACTTTC.